This TCR beta chain was sequenced for a study of persistence of HIV-infected CD4 T cells. Study-level information: Median time on suppressive ART was 8 to 9 years. Study-wide results and caveats: TCR oligoclonality correlated with proviral oligoclonality in the same sorted populations.

An overlapping HIV-1 Gag peptide pool stimulated these cells at about 0.91 ug/peptide/mL. CD40L/CD69 double-negative CD45RO-high memory CD4+ T cells were collected. A word on this clone: The antigen remains undetermined.

The CDR3 sequence is 15 residues long. Germline CDR1 is MNHEY and CDR2 is SVGAGI. The V and J ends lost 5 bases and 3 bases respectively, with 14 bases between them. The immunoSEQ assay was version 4, run in survey mode. Sequencing used immunoSEQ multiplex PCR; TCRdb keeps in-frame clones, though not all of them. The data contain some 58,000 clones, about 77% of them seen just once; the ten biggest clones take up over 1.5%. The V gene is TRBV6-5, the J gene TRBJ1-5, with a weak D call TRBD1 (6 bases). This sample comprised CD4+ T cells sorted from PBMCs after approximately 19-hour stimulation, obtained from a patient who received antiretroviral therapy. The TCR comes from an adult man with HIV who was CMV-seropositive. CDR3 sequence (DNA): TGTGCCAGCAGTCCTCCGACAGGCGTCAATCAGCCCCAGCATTTT. This sequence encodes CASSPPTGVNQPQHF.